The TCR beta chain under discussion was sequenced for a study of cytomegalovirus exposure and HLA in healthy donors. Study-wide background: Caucasian-associated ancestry cluster membership applied to about 77% of nearly 400 genotyped donors.

On this clone: The antigen is undetermined.

Overall study findings and caveats: TCR beta V segments were, for the most part, productive about 87% or about 30% of the time in an earlier analysis. Judged likely to be a sequencing artifact was a cluster of highly shared sequence variants.

This PCR relied on a set of 60 Vbeta primers and 13 Jbeta primers. The protocol was immunoSEQ multiplex PCR, while the TCRdb copy is restricted to in-frame clones and leaves out a portion. The sample carries 150,000 to 200,000 clones, about 70% recorded once. V lost 0 bases and J lost 7; bases outside the gene matches: 5. The germline CDR1 and CDR2 sequences are MNHEY and SVGAGI. This CDR3 has 16 residues. The V call is TRBV6-5, the J call TRBJ1-5, with 11 nucleotides matching TRBD1. Material: PBMCs. The sequence was collected from a woman between 40 and 55 years old in good health and CMV-seropositive. The CDR3 coding sequence is TGTGCCAGCAGTTACTCGAGGACAGGGGGCGCGCAGCCCCAGCATTTT. It yields the protein CASSYSRTGGAQPQHF.